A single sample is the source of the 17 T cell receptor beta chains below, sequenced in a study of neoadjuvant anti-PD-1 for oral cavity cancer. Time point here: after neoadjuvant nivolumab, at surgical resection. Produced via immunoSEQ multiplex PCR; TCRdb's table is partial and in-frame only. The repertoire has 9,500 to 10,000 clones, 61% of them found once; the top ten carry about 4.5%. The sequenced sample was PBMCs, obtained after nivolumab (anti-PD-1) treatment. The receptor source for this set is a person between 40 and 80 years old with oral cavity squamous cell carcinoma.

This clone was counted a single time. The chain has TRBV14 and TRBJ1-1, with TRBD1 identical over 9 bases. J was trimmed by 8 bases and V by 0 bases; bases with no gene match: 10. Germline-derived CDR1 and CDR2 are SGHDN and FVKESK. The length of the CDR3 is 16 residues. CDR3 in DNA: TGTGCCAGCAGCCAAGACGGGACAGGGCGGCAATCCGAAGCTTTCTTT. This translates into CASSQDGTGRQSEAFF.

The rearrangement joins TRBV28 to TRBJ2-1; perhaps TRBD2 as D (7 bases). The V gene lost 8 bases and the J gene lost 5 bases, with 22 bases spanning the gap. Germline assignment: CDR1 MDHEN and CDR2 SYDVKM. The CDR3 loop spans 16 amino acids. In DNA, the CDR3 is TGTGCCAGCTCATCGAGACAGGCTAGCGGTCACAATGAGCAGTTCTTC. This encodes CASSSRQASGHNEQFF.

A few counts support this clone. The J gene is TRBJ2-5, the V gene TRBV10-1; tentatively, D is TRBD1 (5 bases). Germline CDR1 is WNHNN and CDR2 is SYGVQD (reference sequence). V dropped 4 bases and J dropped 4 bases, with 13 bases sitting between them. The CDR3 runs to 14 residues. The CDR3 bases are TGCGCCAGCAGTGCCCACAGGCCCGGAGAGACCCAGTACTTC. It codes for CASSAHRPGETQYF.

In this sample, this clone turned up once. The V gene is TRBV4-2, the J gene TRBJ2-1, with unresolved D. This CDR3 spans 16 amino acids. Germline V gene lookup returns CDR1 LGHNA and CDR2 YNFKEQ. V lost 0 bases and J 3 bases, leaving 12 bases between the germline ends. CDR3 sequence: CASSQDSTVSYNEQFF. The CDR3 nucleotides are TGTGCCAGCAGCCAAGATTCAACGGTTAGCTACAATGAGCAGTTCTTC.

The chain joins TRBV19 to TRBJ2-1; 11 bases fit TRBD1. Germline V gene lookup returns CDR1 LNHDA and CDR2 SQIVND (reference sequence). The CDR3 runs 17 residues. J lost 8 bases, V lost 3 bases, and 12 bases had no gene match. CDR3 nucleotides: TGTGCCAGTAGTATGGGACAGGGGGAAATTTTTATGGATGAGCAGTTCTTC. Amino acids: CASSMGQGEIFMDEQFF. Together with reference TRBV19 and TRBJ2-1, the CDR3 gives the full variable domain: DGGITQSPKYLFRKEGQNVTLSCEQNLNHDAMYWYRQDPGQGLRLIYYSQIVNDFQKGDIAEGYSVSREKKESFPLTVTSAQKNPTAFYLCASSMGQGEIFMDEQFFGPGTRLTVL.

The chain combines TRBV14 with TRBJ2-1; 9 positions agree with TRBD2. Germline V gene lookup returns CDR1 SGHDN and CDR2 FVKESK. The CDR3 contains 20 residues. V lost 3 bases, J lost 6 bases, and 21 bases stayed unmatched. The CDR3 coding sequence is TGTGCCAGCAGCCAGTGGGCCAGGAGAGTTAGCGGGGGCCATTCCAATGAGCAGTTCTTC. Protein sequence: CASSQWARRVSGGHSNEQFF. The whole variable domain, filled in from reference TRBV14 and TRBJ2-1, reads EAGVTQFPSHSVIEKGQTVTLRCDPISGHDNLYWYRRVMGKEIKFLLHFVKESKQDESGMPNNRFLAERTGGTYSTLKVQPAELEDSGVYFCASSQWARRVSGGHSNEQFFGPGTRLTVL.

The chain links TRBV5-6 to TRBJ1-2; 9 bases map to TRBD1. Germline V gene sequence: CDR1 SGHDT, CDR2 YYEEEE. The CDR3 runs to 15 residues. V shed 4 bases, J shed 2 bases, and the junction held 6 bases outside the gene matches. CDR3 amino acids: CASSLGGTGNYGYTF. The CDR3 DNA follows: TGTGCCAGCAGCCTGGGGGGGACAGGGAACTATGGCTACACCTTC.

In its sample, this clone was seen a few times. CDR3: CASSLGGGSGNTIYF. CDR3 DNA sequence: TGCGCCAGCAGCTTAGGGGGTGGCTCTGGAAACACCATATATTTT. The chain is built from TRBV5-1 and TRBJ1-3; TRBD1 might be the D (6 bases). V was trimmed by 2 bases and J by 0 bases, leaving 9 bases between them. Germline V gene lookup returns CDR1 SGHRS and CDR2 YFSETQ. This CDR3 is built from 15 residues.

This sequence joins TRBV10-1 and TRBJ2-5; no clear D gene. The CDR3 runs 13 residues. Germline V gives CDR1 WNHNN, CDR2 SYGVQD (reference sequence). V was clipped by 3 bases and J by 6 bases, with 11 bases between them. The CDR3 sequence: CASSEGTMQTQYF. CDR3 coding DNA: TGCGCCAGCAGTGAAGGAACGATGCAGACCCAGTACTTC.

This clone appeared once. The CDR3 sequence: CAITRAANTEAFF. The CDR3 DNA follows: TGTGCCATCACCAGGGCCGCGAACACTGAAGCTTTCTTT. This chain uses TRBV10-3 with TRBJ1-1, with a tentative D call TRBD1 (5 bases). This CDR3 region has 13 residues. Germline V lookup: CDR1 ENHRY, CDR2 SYGVKD. Trimming shortened V by 7 bases and J by 1 base, and 10 bases separated the two germline ends.

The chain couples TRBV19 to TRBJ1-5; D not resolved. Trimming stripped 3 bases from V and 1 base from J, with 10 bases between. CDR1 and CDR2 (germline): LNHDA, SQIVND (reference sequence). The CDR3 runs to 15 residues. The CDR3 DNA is TGTGCCAGTAGTATGGCGGGGTGGAGCAATCAGCCCCAGCATTTT. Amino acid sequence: CASSMAGWSNQPQHF.

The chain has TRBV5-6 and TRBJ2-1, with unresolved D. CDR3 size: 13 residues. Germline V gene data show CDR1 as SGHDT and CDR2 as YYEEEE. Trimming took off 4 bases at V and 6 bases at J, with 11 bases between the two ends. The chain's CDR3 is CASSPPGINEQFF. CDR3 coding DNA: TGTGCCAGCAGCCCCCCGGGCATCAATGAGCAGTTCTTC.

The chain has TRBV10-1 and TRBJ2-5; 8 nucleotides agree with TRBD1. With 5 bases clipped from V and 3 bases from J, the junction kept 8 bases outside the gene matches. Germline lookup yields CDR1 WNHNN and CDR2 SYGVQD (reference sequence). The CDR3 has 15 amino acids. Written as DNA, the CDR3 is TGCGCCAGCAGTAGCGGACAGGGAGAGGAAGAGACCCAGTACTTC. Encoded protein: CASSSGQGEEETQYF.

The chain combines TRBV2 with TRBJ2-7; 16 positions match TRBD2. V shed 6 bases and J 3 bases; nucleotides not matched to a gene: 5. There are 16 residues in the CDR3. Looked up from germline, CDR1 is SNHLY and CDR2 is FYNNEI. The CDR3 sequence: CASRAGLAGGHYEQYF. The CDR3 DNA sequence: TGTGCCAGCAGGGCGGGACTAGCGGGAGGGCACTACGAGCAGTACTTC.

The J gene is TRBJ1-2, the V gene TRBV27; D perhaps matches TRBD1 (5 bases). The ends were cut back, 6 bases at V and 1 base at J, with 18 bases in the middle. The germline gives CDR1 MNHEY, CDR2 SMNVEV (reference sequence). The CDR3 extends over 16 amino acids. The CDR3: CASRPPGLAFNYGYTF. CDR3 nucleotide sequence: TGTGCCAGCAGGCCTCCGGGACTCGCTTTTAACTATGGCTACACCTTC.

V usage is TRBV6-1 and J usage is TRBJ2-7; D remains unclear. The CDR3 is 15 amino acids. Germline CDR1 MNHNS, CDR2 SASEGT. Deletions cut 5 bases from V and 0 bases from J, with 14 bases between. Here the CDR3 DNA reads TGTGCCAGCAGTCCGCAGAGCCGCGGCTCCTACGAGCAGTACTTC. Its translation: CASSPQSRGSYEQYF.

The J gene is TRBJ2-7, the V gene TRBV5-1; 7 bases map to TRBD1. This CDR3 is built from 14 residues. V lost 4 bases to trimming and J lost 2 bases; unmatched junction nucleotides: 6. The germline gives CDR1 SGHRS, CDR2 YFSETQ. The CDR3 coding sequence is TGCGCCAGCAGCCAGGGGGAACAGACCTACGAGCAGTACTTC. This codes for CASSQGEQTYEQYF.